This T cell receptor (beta chain) was recovered during a study of cytomegalovirus exposure and HLA in healthy donors. All donors participated as healthy donors of bone marrow. Primers included in the PCR were 60 Vbeta and 13 Jbeta primers. Some clones are missing from TCRdb's copy, which holds only in-frame ones; the method was immunoSEQ multiplex PCR. The table counts tens of thousands of clones; more than 2.5% lies in the top ten. Germline V gene data show CDR1 as SGDLS and CDR2 as YYNGEE. Unmatched junction bases numbered 7, after V lost 4 bases and J lost 1 base. The CDR3 has 16 residues. The material sequenced was PBMCs. This sequence originates from a man aged 40-49 years in good health and CMV-seronegative. This sequence joins TRBV9 and TRBJ2-5, with 10 positions matching TRBD1. The CDR3 sequence is CASSPRDRGRQETQYF. The CDR3 coding sequence is TGTGCCAGCAGCCCGAGGGACAGGGGACGCCAAGAGACCCAGTACTTC.